A single sample gave rise to the 29 T cell receptor beta chains below, sequenced in a study of T-cell reconstitution after alpha-beta-depleted transplantation in children. TCRbeta library preparation incorporated unique molecular identifiers. TCRdb re-called the PCR reads through MiXCR, storing one row per CDR3 protein. The sample yields 300,000 to 400,000 distinct CDR3 sequences, about an eighth seen once. Specimen: PBMCs, collected from the stem cell graft. The receptor set was obtained from a human donor who donated a stem cell graft to a child with Fanconi anemia.

This clonotype was observed at least ten times. This rearrangement joins TRBV5-1 to TRBJ2-3; 8 nucleotides align to TRBD2. This CDR3 region has 15 residues. Germline loops: CDR1 SGHRS, CDR2 YFSETQ. After removal of 4 bases from V and 3 bases from J, the junction contained 7 bases not matched to a gene. In DNA form, the CDR3 reads TGCGCCAGCAGCCCATGGACTAGCCCGACAGATACGCAGTATTTT. Translation: CASSPWTSPTDTQYF.

This clonotype was seen only a few times. This chain uses TRBV3-1 with TRBJ2-2; D is possibly TRBD2 (5 bases). The CDR3 has 14 residues. Per the germline V gene, CDR1 is LGHDT and CDR2 is YNNKEL (reference sequence). V was clipped by 1 base and J by 6 bases, with 9 bases between them. As DNA, the CDR3 is TGTGCCAGCAGCCAAGCTAGCCCGGCCGGGGAGCTGTTTTTT. Protein product: CASSQASPAGELFF. The full variable domain, in which reference TRBV3-1 and TRBJ2-2 provide the parts outside the CDR3, is DTAVSQTPKYLVTQMGNDKSIKCEQNLGHDTMYWYKQDSKKFLKIMFSYNNKELIINETVPNRFSPKSPDKAHLNLHINSLELGDSAVYFCASSQASPAGELFFGEGSRLTVL.

This clonotype was counted between two and nine times. The chain joins TRBV5-5 to TRBJ2-1; TRBD2 matches at 7 bases. Per germline, CDR1 SGHKS and CDR2 YYEKEE (reference sequence). This CDR3 spans 17 amino acids. The trim removed 4 bases at V and 1 base at J, leaving 11 bases unmatched. CDR3 region: CASSRILQRGSYNEQFF. The CDR3 DNA reads TGTGCCAGCAGCCGAATCCTCCAGCGGGGTTCCTACAATGAGCAGTTCTTC.

This clonotype has only a few counts. This chain connects TRBV4-1 to TRBJ2-2, with D unresolved. This CDR3 has 14 amino acids. The germline gives CDR1 MGHRA, CDR2 YSYEKL. V was cut by 0 bases and J by 8 bases, with 10 bases left in between. In DNA, the CDR3 is TGCGCCAGCAGCCAAGACAGGATTTCTGGGGAGCTGTTTTTT. Its protein is CASSQDRISGELFF.

On this clonotype itself: This may be a read error, as it is one base from a much larger clone. This chain uses TRBV7-2 with TRBJ2-1; D may correspond to TRBD1 or TRBD2 (6 bases each). Trimming stripped 4 bases from V and 8 bases from J, with 18 bases between. CDR1 is SGHTA, CDR2 FQGNSA, per germline. CDR3 size: 15 residues. The DNA for the CDR3 is TGTGCCAGCAGCTCCGTCCCCCGGGGGCACGATGAGCAGTTCTTC. It specifies CASSSVPRGHDEQFF. The variable domain in full, with the rest retrieved from reference TRBV7-2 and TRBJ2-1, is GAGVSQSPSNKVTEKGKDVELRCDPISGHTALYWYRQSLGQGLEFLIYFQGNSAPDKSGLPSDRFSAERTGGSVSTLTIQRTQQEDSAVYLCASSSVPRGHDEQFFGPGTRLTVL.

This clonotype was detected a few times. This rearrangement joins TRBV9 to TRBJ1-2, with D perhaps matching TRBD1 (5 bases). The CDR3 runs 13 residues. The germline CDR1 and CDR2 sequences are SGDLS and YYNGEE. Trimming left V 8 bases short and J 2 bases short, with 13 bases between. In DNA form, the CDR3 reads TGTGCCAGTGCCCCGGGGGACAACTATGGCTACACCTTC. It yields the protein CASAPGDNYGYTF.

The chain joins TRBV20-1 to TRBJ2-5; TRBD2 is a possible D gene (6 bases). Germline assignment: CDR1 DFQATT and CDR2 SNEGSKA (reference sequence). V was shortened by 0 bases and J by 5 bases, with 10 bases between the two germline ends. The CDR3 is 13 amino acids. The CDR3 DNA follows: TGCAGTGCTAGAGATGGAGGGCCCGAGACCCAGTACTTC. This encodes CSARDGGPETQYF.

This clonotype has only a few counts. The CDR3 here is CASSPRTTNEKLFF. For the CDR3, the DNA is TGTGCCAGCAGCCCCAGAACAACTAATGAAAAACTGTTTTTT. The V call is TRBV7-9, the J call TRBJ1-4; D call uncertain. Trimming removed 5 bases at V and 0 bases at J, with 7 bases between. Germline CDR1 is SEHNR and CDR2 is FQNEAQ (reference sequence). This CDR3 comprises 14 residues.

V and J are TRBV6-2 or TRBV6-3 and TRBJ2-1; 14 bases are a match to TRBD2. The CDR3 runs to 19 residues. Germline V lookup: CDR1 MNHEY, CDR2 SVGEGT. The V and J ends lost 6 bases and 8 bases, in that order; junction bases with no gene match: 18. CDR3 protein: CASSPGLAGAQISLDEQFF. The CDR3 region has the DNA TGTGCCAGCAGCCCGGGACTAGCGGGGGCCCAAATCTCCCTCGATGAGCAGTTCTTC.

The rearrangement joins TRBV20-1 to TRBJ2-7; 8 bases agree with TRBD1. Germline assignment: CDR1 DFQATT and CDR2 SNEGSKA (reference sequence). CDR3 size: 16 residues. J gave up 3 bases and V 0 bases, and 10 bases lay outside the gene matches. CDR3 in amino acids: CSARERPGTGSYEQYF. The CDR3, as DNA: TGCAGTGCTAGAGAACGCCCCGGGACAGGAAGCTACGAGCAGTACTTC.

This rearrangement joins TRBV12-3 or TRBV12-4 to TRBJ2-1; TRBD1 matches at 8 bases. The CDR3 extends over 16 amino acids. Trimming cost V 4 bases and J 3 bases; bases outside gene matches: 8. CDR3 amino acids: CASSSSPGQGYNEQFF. CDR3 sequence (DNA): TGTGCCAGCAGTTCTTCACCAGGACAGGGCTACAATGAGCAGTTCTTC.

V gene TRBV20-1 combines with J gene TRBJ2-7; D perhaps matches TRBD2 (6 bases). The CDR3 loop spans 14 amino acids. V lost 2 bases and J 0 bases, leaving 11 bases between the germline ends. CDR1 is DFQATT, CDR2 SNEGSKA, per germline (reference sequence). In DNA, the CDR3 is TGCAGTGCTAGACTGGGACTTGCCTCCTACGAGCAGTACTTC. Protein: CSARLGLASYEQYF.

This clonotype was detected many times. The chain combines TRBV6-5 with TRBJ2-2, with D maybe TRBD2 (5 bases). This CDR3 has 13 amino acids. CDR1 and CDR2 from the germline V gene are MNHEY and SVGAGI. The V end was cut by 5 bases, the J end by 7 bases, with 11 bases between. The CDR3 sequence is CASSILDVGELFF. The CDR3, as DNA: TGTGCCAGCAGTATACTAGATGTCGGGGAGCTGTTTTTT.

The chain uses TRBV19 and TRBJ2-1; D is ambiguous. The CDR3 runs to 13 residues. Germline V gives CDR1 LNHDA, CDR2 SQIVND (reference sequence). V gave up 4 bases and J gave up 4 bases, with 8 bases separating them. CDR3 sequence (DNA): TGTGCCAGTAGTAAGGCTAGATACAATGAGCAGTTCTTC. Translated: CASSKARYNEQFF.

This clonotype was counted many times. The rearrangement links TRBV29-1 to TRBJ1-1; TRBD1 matches 7 bases. This CDR3 region has 13 residues. Germline values: CDR1 SQVTM, CDR2 ANQGSEA. V dropped 5 bases and J dropped 1; count of bases not matched to a gene: 4. The chain's CDR3 is CSVSGTENTEAFF. In DNA, the CDR3 is TGCAGCGTTTCCGGGACAGAGAACACTGAAGCTTTCTTT.

V gene TRBV5-1 combines with J gene TRBJ1-4, with 7 bases fitting TRBD1. Trimming at V came to 4 bases and at J to 7 bases, leaving 13 bases not matched to a gene. This CDR3 is built from 16 residues. Looked up from germline, CDR1 is SGHRS and CDR2 is YFSETQ. CDR3 protein: CASSPHVQGTGEKLFF. The CDR3 bases are TGCGCCAGCAGCCCACACGTACAGGGGACGGGTGAAAAACTGTTTTTT.

The chain combines TRBV29-1 with TRBJ2-2, with D perhaps TRBD1 (6 bases). The CDR3 runs 13 residues. V gave up 0 bases and J gave up 5 bases, with 7 bases separating them. Germline V CDR1 and CDR2: SQVTM, ANQGSEA. CDR3 bases: TGCAGCGTTGAAGAGGGGACAACCGGGGAGCTGTTTTTT. It translates to CSVEEGTTGELFF.

This clonotype was detected many times. The chain carries TRBV7-9 and TRBJ1-5; D not resolved. Germline CDR1 and CDR2: SEHNR and FQNEAQ (reference sequence). This CDR3 spans 15 amino acids. Trimming stripped 1 base from V and 1 base from J, with 8 bases between. CDR3 sequence (DNA): TGTGCCAGCAGCTTAGGAACGGCGAGCAATCAGCCCCAGCATTTT. This sequence encodes CASSLGTASNQPQHF.

This sequence joins TRBV25-1 and TRBJ1-5; 7 bases are a match to TRBD1. CDR3 length equals 14 residues. Unmatched junction bases numbered 4, after V lost 5 bases and J lost 3 bases. Looked up from germline, CDR1 is MGHDK and CDR2 is SYGVNS. CDR3: CASSQQGNNQPQHF. The CDR3 nucleotides read TGTGCCAGCAGTCAACAGGGGAACAATCAGCCCCAGCATTTT.

This chain joins TRBV11-2 and TRBJ2-3; D not resolved. The germline V gene has CDR1 SGHAT and CDR2 FQNNGV. CDR3 size: 15 residues. V lost 0 bases and J 7 bases, leaving 14 bases between the germline ends. This CDR3 reads CASSLDHQSVNTQYF. The CDR3 coding sequence is TGTGCCAGCAGCTTAGATCATCAGTCCGTGAATACGCAGTATTTT.

This clonotype was observed a handful of times. This rearrangement joins TRBV10-3 to TRBJ1-5, with a possible D match to TRBD1 (5 bases). Between the trimmed V and J ends, which lost 6 bases and 7 bases, there was a span of 13 bases. The CDR3 is 13 residues long. Germline CDR1 is ENHRY and CDR2 is SYGVKD. The CDR3 is CAISSGLRQPQHF. CDR3 bases: TGTGCCATCAGCTCAGGGCTACGCCAGCCCCAGCATTTT.

The chain is built from TRBV29-1 and TRBJ2-7, with D perhaps matching TRBD2 (5 bases). This CDR3 contains 13 residues. Trimming removed 3 bases at V and 1 base at J, with 10 bases between. CDR1 SQVTM and CDR2 ANQGSEA come from the germline V gene. The CDR3 sequence is CSVDPGGSYEQYF. As DNA, the CDR3 is TGCAGCGTTGATCCGGGCGGGTCCTACGAGCAGTACTTC.

This clonotype was detected a few times. This rearrangement joins TRBV20-1 to TRBJ2-1; 14 positions agree with TRBD2. Germline CDR1 is DFQATT and CDR2 is SNEGSKA (reference sequence). J lost 7 bases, V lost 5 bases, and 7 bases had no gene match. The CDR3 totals 15 residues. The CDR3 DNA is TGCAGTGCTGGACGACTAGCGGGGGGGGGAAATGAGCAGTTCTTC. Translation: CSAGRLAGGGNEQFF.

Only a few counts were recorded for this clonotype. The chain carries TRBV5-4 and TRBJ2-5; D unresolved. Germline assignment: CDR1 SGHNT and CDR2 YYREEE (reference sequence). The CDR3 length is 13 residues. Between the trimmed V and J ends, which lost 2 bases and 6 bases, there was a span of 11 bases. The CDR3: CASSFEASKTQYF. In DNA form, the CDR3 reads TGTGCCAGCAGCTTTGAAGCGTCGAAGACCCAGTACTTC.

The sample holds a few counts of this clonotype. The chain joins TRBV4-2 to TRBJ2-7; D possibly corresponds to TRBD1 (6 bases). CDR1 is LGHNA and CDR2 is YNFKEQ in the germline V gene. The CDR3 contains 14 residues. V lost 1 base and J lost 5, with 12 bases in between. The CDR3 protein is CASSQGMKGDEQYF. The CDR3 region has the DNA TGTGCCAGCAGCCAAGGAATGAAGGGGGACGAGCAGTACTTC.

Many counts were recorded for this clonotype. The V gene is TRBV5-1, the J gene TRBJ1-1, with 8 nucleotides matching TRBD1. V shed 4 bases and J 5 bases; nucleotides not matched to a gene: 7. Germline-derived CDR1 and CDR2 are SGHRS and YFSETQ. The CDR3 runs 14 residues. CDR3 protein: CASSASGGVTEAFF. CDR3 DNA: TGCGCCAGCAGCGCCTCAGGGGGCGTTACTGAAGCTTTCTTT. Using reference TRBV5-1 and TRBJ1-1 for the parts outside the CDR3, the full variable domain is KAGVTQTPRYLIKTRGQQVTLSCSPISGHRSVSWYQQTPGQGLQFLFEYFSETQRNKGNFPGRFSGRQFSNSRSEMNVSTLELGDSALYLCASSASGGVTEAFFGQGTRLTVV.

This clonotype appeared many times. The rearrangement links TRBV20-1 to TRBJ2-5; 8 bases fit TRBD2. The CDR3 has 13 amino acids. Losses at the gene ends were 4 bases for V and 7 bases for J; bases not matched to a gene: 8. Germline assignment: CDR1 DFQATT and CDR2 SNEGSKA (reference sequence). The CDR3 DNA reads TGCAGTGCTACCCAGACTAGCGAGGGGACCCAGTACTTC. As protein: CSATQTSEGTQYF.

This clonotype has ten or more counts. The CDR3 nucleotides read TGTGCCAGCAGTTTTTGGGGACAGTTCTATGAGCAGTTCTTC. As protein: CASSFWGQFYEQFF. The V call is TRBV12-3 or TRBV12-4, the J call TRBJ2-1; the match to TRBD1 covers 7 bases. J gave up 8 bases and V 3 bases, and 7 bases lay outside the gene matches. This CDR3 has 14 amino acids.

This clonotype was detected only a few times. This rearrangement joins TRBV3-1 to TRBJ1-3; tentatively, D is TRBD1 (6 bases). CDR3 length: 15 amino acids. Trimming stripped 4 bases from V and 0 bases from J, with 10 bases between. Germline CDR1 LGHDT, CDR2 YNNKEL (reference sequence). The CDR3 DNA sequence: TGTGCCAGCAGCCCGGGGGCCAGCTCTGGAAACACCATATATTTT. Amino acids: CASSPGASSGNTIYF.